Following are 5 T cell receptor beta chains from one sample sequenced in a study of T cell responses to AZD1222 COVID-19 vaccine. Profiled with immunoSEQ multiplex PCR; TCRdb holds only in-frame clones, not every one. The table shows about 100,000 clones, with nearly 90% occurring only once. Source: peripheral blood, taken 28 days after the second AZD1222 dose. The receptors here all came from an adult who received the AZD1222 COVID-19 vaccine.

The rearrangement links TRBV28 to TRBJ1-3; 7 nucleotides match TRBD1. The CDR3 runs 14 residues. Germline loops: CDR1 MDHEN, CDR2 SYDVKM. Germline trimming cut 5 bases from V and 0 bases from J; bases unmatched to any gene: 1. The CDR3 here is CASSPGGSGNTIYF. CDR3 DNA: TGTGCCAGCAGTCCAGGGGGCTCTGGAAACACCATATATTTT. Combining the CDR3 with reference TRBV28 and TRBJ1-3 gives the whole variable domain DVKVTQSSRYLVKRTGEKVFLECVQDMDHENMFWYRQDPGLGLRLIYFSYDVKMKEKGDIPEGYSVSREKKERFSLILESASTNQTSMYLCASSPGGSGNTIYFGEGSWLTVV.

The V gene is TRBV6-1, the J gene TRBJ2-7, with 9 bases fitting TRBD1. The length of the CDR3 is 13 residues. J was trimmed by 7 bases and V by 5 bases; bases with no gene match: 6. Germline V gives CDR1 MNHNS, CDR2 SASEGT. As DNA, the CDR3 is TGTGCCAGCAGTCCACAGGGGGCGCGAGAGCAGTACTTC. Amino acids: CASSPQGAREQYF.

This sequence joins TRBV7-9 and TRBJ1-2, with 7 bases fitting TRBD1. V shed 4 bases and J 5 bases; nucleotides not matched to a gene: 13. Germline V CDR1 and CDR2: SEHNR, FQNEAQ (reference sequence). The CDR3 has 16 residues. CDR3 DNA sequence: TGTGCCAGCAGCTCCGACAGGGTTTCCGAGTTGTATGGCTACACCTTC. Encoded protein: CASSSDRVSELYGYTF.

This clone was counted once. The rearrangement uses TRBV28 and TRBJ2-2, with D possibly being TRBD2 (6 bases). Germline CDR1 and CDR2: MDHEN and SYDVKM. The CDR3 contains 17 residues. V was cut by 1 base and J by 1 base, with 13 bases left in between. CDR3 bases: TGTGCCAGCAGTTTATTACGGGAGACACTGAACACCGGGGAGCTGTTTTTT. This codes for CASSLLRETLNTGELFF.

The chain links TRBV30 to TRBJ2-2; weak D call: TRBD1 (5 bases). The CDR3 is 13 amino acids. Looked up from germline, CDR1 is GTSNPN and CDR2 is SVGIG (reference sequence). Trimming took off 4 bases at V and 6 bases at J, with 12 bases between the two ends. The DNA of the CDR3 is TGTGCCTGGAAGGGGCTGGGATCCGGGGAGCTGTTTTTT. Translating it yields CAWKGLGSGELFF.